This T cell receptor beta chain was sequenced in a study of CD8+CD57+ T cells in acquired aplastic anemia. Genomic DNA served as template for TCR beta VDJ and CDR3 profiling. MiXCR, run by TCRdb on the reads, gives a single entry per CDR3 protein. The table has around 180,000 distinct CDR3 sequences, about 64% seen once; the top ten hold under 50%. Of note for this clonotype: Its antigen is not identified.

Study-wide points: Patients and healthy controls showed no significant CD8+ Simpson's diversity difference.

This TCR derives from a human donor in good health. The sequencing sample was made of sorted CD4+, CD8+, or CD8+CD57+ T cells (not recorded which) from PBMCs.

The CDR3 sequence is CASSIVVSGSRREQYF. The CDR3 DNA sequence: TGTGCCAGTAGTATAGTGGTTAGCGGGAGTCGACGCGAGCAGTACTTC. The V gene is TRBV19, the J gene TRBJ2-7; 9 nucleotides align to TRBD2. The CDR3 is made up of 16 amino acids. J gave up 6 bases and V 1 base, and 10 bases lay outside the gene matches. Germline V gives CDR1 LNHDA, CDR2 SQIVND (reference sequence).